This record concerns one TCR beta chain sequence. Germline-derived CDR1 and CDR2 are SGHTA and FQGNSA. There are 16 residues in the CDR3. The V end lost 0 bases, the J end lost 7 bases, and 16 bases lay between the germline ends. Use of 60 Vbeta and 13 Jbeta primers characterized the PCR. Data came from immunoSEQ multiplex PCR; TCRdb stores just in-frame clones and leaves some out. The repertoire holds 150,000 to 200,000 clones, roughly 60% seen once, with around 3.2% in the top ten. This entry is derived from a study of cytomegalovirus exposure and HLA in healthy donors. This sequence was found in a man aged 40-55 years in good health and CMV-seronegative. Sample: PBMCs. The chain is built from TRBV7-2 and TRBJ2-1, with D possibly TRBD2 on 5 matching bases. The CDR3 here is CASSLALALQGNEQFF. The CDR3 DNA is TGTGCCAGCAGCTTAGCCCTAGCACTCCAAGGTAATGAGCAGTTCTTC.